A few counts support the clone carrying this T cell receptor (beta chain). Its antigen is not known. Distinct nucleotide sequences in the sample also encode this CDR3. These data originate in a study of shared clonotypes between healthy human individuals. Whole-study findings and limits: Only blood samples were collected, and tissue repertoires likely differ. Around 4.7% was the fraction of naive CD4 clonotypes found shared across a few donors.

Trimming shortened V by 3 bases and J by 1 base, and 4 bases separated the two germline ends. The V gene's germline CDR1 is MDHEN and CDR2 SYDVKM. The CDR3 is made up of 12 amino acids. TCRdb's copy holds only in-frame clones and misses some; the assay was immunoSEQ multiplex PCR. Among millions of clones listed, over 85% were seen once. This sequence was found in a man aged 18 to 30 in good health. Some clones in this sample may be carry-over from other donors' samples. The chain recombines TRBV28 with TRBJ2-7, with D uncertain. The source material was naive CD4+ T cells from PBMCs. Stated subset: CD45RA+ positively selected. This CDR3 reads CASSFRSYEQYF. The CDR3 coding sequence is TGTGCCAGCAGTTTTAGGTCCTACGAGCAGTACTTC.